These T cell receptor beta chains were read from a single sample in a study of cytomegalovirus exposure and HLA in healthy donors. Sequencing was performed with immunoSEQ multiplex PCR; in TCRdb, only in-frame clones are kept and a portion is missing. The top ten clones hold under 3% of a sample with 200,000 to 250,000 clones, around 77% of them seen once. The sequenced material came from PBMCs. These receptors all stem from a woman in her twenties or thirties in good health and CMV-seronegative. CDR3s include the opening cysteine and the closing phenylalanine or tryptophan. D genes are given only for firm matches. Rows give clone size only sometimes, using once, few, many, or a class for an expanded clone.

TRBJ2-1	TRBV2	.	.	CASVPTGDHEQFF	TGTGCCAGCGTGCCCACCGGAGATCATGAGCAGTTCTTC
TRBJ2-7	TRBV6-1	.	.	CASRSDLLYEQYF	TGTGCCAGCAGGTCGGACTTGCTCTACGAGCAGTACTTC
TRBJ2-7	TRBV6-1	.	.	CASRQPSSYEQYF	TGTGCCAGCCGACAGCCGAGCTCCTACGAGCAGTACTTC
TRBJ1-6	TRBV5-1	TRBD1	.	CASSWTGVPYNSPLHF	TGCGCCAGCAGCTGGACAGGGGTCCCCTATAATTCACCCCTCCACTTT
TRBJ2-5	TRBV5-1	TRBD1	.	CASSLEGQSQETQYF	TGCGCCAGCAGCTTGGAGGGACAGTCCCAAGAGACCCAGTACTTC
TRBJ2-3	TRBV10-3	.	.	CAISTPGADTQYF	TGTGCCATCAGTACCCCCGGGGCAGATACGCAGTATTTT
TRBJ1-2	TRBV6-4	.	once	CASTRQDKNYGYTF	TGTGCCAGCACCCGACAGGACAAAAACTATGGCTACACCTTC
TRBJ2-3	TRBV4-1	.	.	CASSQGTVARPLSTDTQYF	TGCGCCAGCAGCCAAGGGACTGTAGCGAGGCCCTTAAGCACAGATACGCAGTATTTT
TRBJ1-5	TRBV6-5	.	.	CASKRGNQPQHF	TGTGCCAGCAAGAGGGGGAATCAGCCCCAGCATTTT
TRBJ1-1	TRBV18	TRBD1	.	CASSRQGAAEAFF	TGTGCCAGCTCACGCCAGGGGGCGGCTGAAGCTTTCTTT
TRBJ2-1	TRBV5-6	.	.	CASSLTLVAEQFF	TGTGCCAGCAGCCTGACCTTAGTAGCTGAGCAGTTCTTC
TRBJ1-2	TRBV6-5	TRBD1	.	CASSPTGYDYGYTF	TGTGCCAGCAGTCCGACAGGGTATGACTATGGCTACACCTTC
TRBJ2-1	TRBV27	TRBD2	.	CASSIRELAGDEQFF	TGTGCCAGCAGTATCAGGGAGCTAGCGGGCGATGAGCAGTTCTTC
TRBJ1-2	TRBV7-9	.	.	CASSPGVGVPF	TGTGCCAGCAGCCCGGGGGTTGGGGTCCCCTTC
TRBJ2-5	TRBV14	.	.	CASSQGAGLETQYF	TGTGCCAGCAGCCAAGGAGCGGGTCTGGAGACCCAGTACTTC
TRBJ1-6	TRBV6-1	.	.	CASSEALQDNSPLHF	TGTGCCAGCAGTGAAGCGCTACAGGATAATTCACCCCTCCACTTT
TRBJ1-1	TRBV19	.	.	CASSTAGKRTEAFF	TGTGCCAGTAGTACCGCAGGGAAGAGGACTGAAGCTTTCTTT
TRBJ2-5	TRBV5-1	TRBD1	.	CASSLRWTGGRREQYF	TGCGCCAGCAGCTTGCGGTGGACAGGAGGCCGGCGAGAGCAGTACTTC
TRBJ2-5	TRBV6-5	TRBD1	.	CASNYNRGQETQYF	TGTGCCAGCAACTATAACAGGGGGCAAGAGACCCAGTACTTC
TRBJ1-1	TRBV12-5	.	few	CASGLGSEAFF	TGTGCTAGTGGTTTGGGGAGTGAAGCTTTCTTT
TRBJ1-3	TRBV7-8	.	.	CASSLRRVGTRGNTIYF	TGTGCCAGCAGCTTGAGGCGGGTTGGGACACGGGGAAACACCATATATTTT
TRBJ2-5	TRBV29-1	TRBD2	.	CSARPGLAGGYPGETQYF	TGCAGCGCCCGCCCAGGACTAGCGGGAGGATACCCGGGGGAGACCCAGTACTTC
TRBJ2-3	TRBV6-1	.	.	CAILSVAGTDTQYF	TGTGCCATCCTTAGCGTAGCGGGCACAGATACGCAGTATTTT
TRBJ2-7	TRBV7-8	TRBD1	.	CASSWTGSTYEQYF	TGTGCCAGCAGCTGGACAGGTTCTACCTACGAGCAGTACTTC
TRBJ1-1	TRBV9	.	.	CASSVEQGAEKAFF	TGTGCCAGCAGCGTAGAACAGGGCGCCGAAAAAGCTTTCTTT
TRBJ2-1	TRBV5-4	.	.	CASSLMRLDNEQFF	TGTGCCAGCAGCTTGATGAGACTCGACAATGAGCAGTTCTTC
TRBJ2-2	TRBV27	TRBD1	.	CASSATGGAGHPSGELFF	TGTGCCAGCAGTGCGACAGGGGGCGCCGGTCATCCTTCCGGGGAGCTGTTTTTT
TRBJ1-6	TRBV27	.	few	CASSFQTSNSPLHF	TGTGCCAGCAGTTTCCAGACTAGTAATTCACCCCTCCACTTT
TRBJ2-7	TRBV7-9	TRBD1	.	CASSLPKGTGNYEQYF	TGTGCCAGCAGCTTACCAAAAGGGACAGGAAACTACGAACAGTACTTC
TRBJ2-3	TRBV7-9	.	.	CASRGGPGSTDTQYF	TGTGCCAGCAGGGGGGGGCCAGGGAGCACAGATACGCAGTATTTT
TRBJ2-3	TRBV6-6	TRBD2	.	CASTRSGGKTDTQYF	TGTGCCAGCACCAGAAGCGGGGGAAAAACAGATACGCAGTATTTT
TRBJ2-5	TRBV9	.	.	CASSVGSAAQETQYF	TGTGCCAGCAGCGTAGGTAGCGCCGCACAAGAGACCCAGTACTTC
TRBJ1-5	TRBV27	.	.	CASSSSRNQPQHF	TGTGCCAGCAGTTCTAGTCGCAATCAGCCCCAGCATTTT
TRBJ1-5	TRBV4-1	.	.	CASSQDWQSNQPQHF	TGCGCCAGCAGCCAAGATTGGCAGAGCAATCAGCCCCAGCATTTT
TRBJ1-5	TRBV5-5	.	.	CASSHGGYSNQPQHF	TGTGCCAGCAGCCACGGGGGGTATAGCAATCAGCCCCAGCATTTT
TRBJ1-1	TRBV10-3	.	.	CAISGRWNEAFF	TGTGCCATCAGTGGCAGGTGGAATGAAGCTTTCTTT
TRBJ1-1	TRBV5-1	TRBD1	.	CASSLEGQGETAFF	TGCGCCAGCAGCTTGGAGGGACAGGGGGAGACAGCTTTCTTT
TRBJ1-1	TRBV5-4	.	.	CASSFGAQGSNTEAFF	TGTGCCAGCAGCTTCGGAGCGCAGGGCTCGAACACTGAAGCTTTCTTT
TRBJ1-3	TRBV5-1	.	.	CASSEGTSHSGNTIYF	TGCGCCAGCAGCGAAGGGACATCCCATTCTGGAAACACCATATATTTT
TRBJ1-1	TRBV2	.	.	CASSEAEGRYTEAFF	TGTGCCAGCAGTGAAGCGGAGGGAAGGTACACTGAAGCTTTCTTT
TRBJ1-5	TRBV2	.	.	CASSEGLGRINQPQHF	TGTGCCAGCAGTGAAGGTTTGGGGCGCATCAATCAGCCCCAGCATTTT
TRBJ1-5	TRBV10-3	.	once	CAISESAADQPQHF	TGTGCCATCAGTGAGTCCGCGGCCGATCAGCCCCAGCATTTT
TRBJ1-3	TRBV5-1	TRBD1	.	CASSSGTGYYSGNTIYF	TGCGCCAGCAGCTCCGGGACAGGGTATTACTCTGGAAACACCATATATTTT
TRBJ1-6	TRBV18	.	.	CASSPGTLRGSPLHF	TGTGCCAGCTCACCAGGGACCCTCAGGGGTTCACCCCTCCACTTT
TRBJ2-1	TRBV14	.	.	CASSSTEWFREGYNEQFF	TGTGCCAGCAGCTCAACGGAGTGGTTTCGGGAAGGGTACAATGAGCAGTTCTTC
TRBJ2-5	TRBV4-1	TRBD1	few	CASSLSRDRGRWETQYF	TGCGCCAGCAGCCTCTCTCGGGACAGGGGGCGCTGGGAGACCCAGTACTTC
TRBJ2-7	TRBV29-1	TRBD1	few	CSSGRGDRIYEQYF	TGCAGCAGTGGGAGAGGGGACAGAATCTACGAGCAGTACTTC
TRBJ2-2	TRBV6-5	.	.	CASSYTGTGELFF	TGTGCCAGCAGTTACACAGGAACCGGGGAGCTGTTTTTT
TRBJ2-3	TRBV7-3	.	.	CASSRGGRTDTQYF	TGTGCCAGCAGCCGCGGGGGCAGAACAGATACGCAGTATTTT
TRBJ2-7	TRBV5-4	TRBD2	.	CASSTTSGRASWEQYF	TGTGCCAGCAGCACGACTAGCGGGAGGGCCTCTTGGGAGCAGTACTTC
TRBJ2-1	TRBV10-3	TRBD1	.	CAIGGSGQGYYNEQFF	TGTGCCATCGGGGGATCGGGACAGGGGTACTACAATGAGCAGTTCTTC